The clone carrying this T cell receptor (beta chain) was picked up a small number of times. This sample stems from a study of human T cells and chemical hapten exposure. TCRdb recomputed calls from the RACE reads with MiXCR, one row per CDR3 protein. The sample includes 95,000 to 150,000 distinct CDR3 sequences, about 13% of them seen just once. Time point defined: patch test 1, 2 weeks after DPC sensitization. Treatment described: therapeutic diphenylcyclopropenone sensitization with weekly scalp DPC. Looked up from germline, CDR1 is LNHDA and CDR2 is SQIVND (reference sequence). V lost 10 bases and J lost 1, with 11 bases in between. The CDR3 consists of 13 residues.

This receptor was taken from a man aged 18 to 29 with alopecia areata. Some clones in this sample may be carry-over from other donors' samples. The chain combines TRBV19 with TRBJ1-5; maybe TRBD1 (6 bases). The sequences come from whole blood, collected in connection with sensitization to the hapten diphenylcyclopropenone (DPC). CDR3: CATHRESNQPQHF. CDR3 bases: TGTGCCACTCACAGGGAAAGCAATCAGCCCCAGCATTTT. Full variable domain (rest looked up from reference TRBV19 and TRBJ1-5): DGGITQSPKYLFRKEGQNVTLSCEQNLNHDAMYWYRQDPGQGLRLIYYSQIVNDFQKGDIAEGYSVSREKKESFPLTVTSAQKNPTAFYLCATHRESNQPQHFGDGTRLSIL.